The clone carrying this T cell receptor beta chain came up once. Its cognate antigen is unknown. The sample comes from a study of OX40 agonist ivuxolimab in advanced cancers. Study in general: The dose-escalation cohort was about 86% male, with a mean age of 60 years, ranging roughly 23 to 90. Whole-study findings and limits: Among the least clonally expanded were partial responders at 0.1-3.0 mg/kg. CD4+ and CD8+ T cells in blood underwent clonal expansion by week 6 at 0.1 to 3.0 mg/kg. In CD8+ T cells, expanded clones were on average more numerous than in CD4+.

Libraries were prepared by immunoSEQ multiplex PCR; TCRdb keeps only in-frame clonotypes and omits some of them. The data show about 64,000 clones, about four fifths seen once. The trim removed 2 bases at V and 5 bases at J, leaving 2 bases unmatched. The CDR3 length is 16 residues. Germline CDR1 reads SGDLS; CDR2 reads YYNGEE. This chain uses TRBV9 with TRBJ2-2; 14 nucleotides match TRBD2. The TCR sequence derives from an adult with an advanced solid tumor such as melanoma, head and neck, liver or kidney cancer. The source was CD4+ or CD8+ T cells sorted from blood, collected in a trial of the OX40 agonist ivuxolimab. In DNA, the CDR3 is TGTGCCAGCAGCGTTAGACTAGCGGGAGGGACCGGGGAGCTGTTTTTT. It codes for CASSVRLAGGTGELFF.